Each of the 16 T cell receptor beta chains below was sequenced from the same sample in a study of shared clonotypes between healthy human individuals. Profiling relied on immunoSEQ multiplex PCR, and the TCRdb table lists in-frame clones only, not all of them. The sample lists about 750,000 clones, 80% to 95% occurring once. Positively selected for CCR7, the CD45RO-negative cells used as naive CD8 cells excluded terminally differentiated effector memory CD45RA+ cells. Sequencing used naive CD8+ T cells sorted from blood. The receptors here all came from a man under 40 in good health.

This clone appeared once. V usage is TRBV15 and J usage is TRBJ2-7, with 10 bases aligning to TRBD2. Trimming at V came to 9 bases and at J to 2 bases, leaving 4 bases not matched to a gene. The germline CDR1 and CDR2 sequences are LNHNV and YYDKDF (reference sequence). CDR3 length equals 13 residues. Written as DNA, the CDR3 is TGTGCCACTTCGCTAGCGGGAGCCTACGAGCAGTACTTC. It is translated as CATSLAGAYEQYF.

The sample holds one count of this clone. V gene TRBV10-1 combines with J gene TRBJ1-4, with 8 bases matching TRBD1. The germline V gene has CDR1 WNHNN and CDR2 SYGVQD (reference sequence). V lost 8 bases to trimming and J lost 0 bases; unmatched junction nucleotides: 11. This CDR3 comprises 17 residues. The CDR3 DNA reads TGCGCCAGCCACCGACAGGGGCGGGATGCAACTAATGAAAAACTGTTTTTT. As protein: CASHRQGRDATNEKLFF.

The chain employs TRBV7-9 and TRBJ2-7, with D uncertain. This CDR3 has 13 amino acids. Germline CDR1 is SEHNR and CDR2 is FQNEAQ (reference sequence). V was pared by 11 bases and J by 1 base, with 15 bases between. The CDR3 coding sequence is TGTGCCTTCCGGACCATTAGGTCCTACGAGCAGTACTTC. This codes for CAFRTIRSYEQYF.

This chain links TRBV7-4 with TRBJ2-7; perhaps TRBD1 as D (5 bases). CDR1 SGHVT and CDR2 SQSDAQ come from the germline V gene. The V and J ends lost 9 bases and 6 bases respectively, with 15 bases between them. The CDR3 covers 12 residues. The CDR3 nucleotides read TGTGCCAGTTCTCTTGCAGGGCTCGAGCAGTACTTC. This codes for CASSLAGLEQYF.

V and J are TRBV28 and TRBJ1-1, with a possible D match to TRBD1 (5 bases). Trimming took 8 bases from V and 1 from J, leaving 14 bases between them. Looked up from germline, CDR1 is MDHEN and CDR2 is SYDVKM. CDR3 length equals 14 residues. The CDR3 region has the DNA TGTGCCAGCCTGATGAGGGGATGGAACACTGAAGCTTTCTTT. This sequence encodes CASLMRGWNTEAFF.

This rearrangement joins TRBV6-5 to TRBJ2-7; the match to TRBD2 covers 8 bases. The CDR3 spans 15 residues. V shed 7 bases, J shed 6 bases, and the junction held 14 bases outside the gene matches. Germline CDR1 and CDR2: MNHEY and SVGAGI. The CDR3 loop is CASTPGREVVGEQYF. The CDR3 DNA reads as TGTGCCAGCACCCCGGGGCGGGAGGTAGTTGGCGAGCAGTACTTC.

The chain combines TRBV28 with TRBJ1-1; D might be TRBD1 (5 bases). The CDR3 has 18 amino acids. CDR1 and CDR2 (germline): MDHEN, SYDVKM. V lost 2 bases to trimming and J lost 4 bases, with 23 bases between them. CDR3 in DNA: TGTGCCAGCAGTTTAAGTCCCTGGGGGTCGGTGAGGGGCACTGAAGCTTTCTTT. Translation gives CASSLSPWGSVRGTEAFF.

This chain's CDR3 is CASSRGETGWNTEAFF. The CDR3 DNA is TGTGCCAGCAGCCGAGGAGAAACGGGCTGGAACACTGAAGCTTTCTTT. The V gene is TRBV7-6, the J gene TRBJ1-1; D gene uncertain. The CDR3 spans 16 residues. V was cut by 5 bases and J by 1 base, with 17 bases left in between. Germline loops: CDR1 SGHVS, CDR2 FNYEAQ.

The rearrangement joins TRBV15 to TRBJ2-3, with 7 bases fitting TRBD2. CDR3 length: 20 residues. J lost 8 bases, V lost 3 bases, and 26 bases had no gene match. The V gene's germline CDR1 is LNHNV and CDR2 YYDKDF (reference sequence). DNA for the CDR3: TGTGCCACCAGCAGTACATCGGCCCCCGGGACCAGCGGGAATGACGTTACGCAGTATTTT. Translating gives CATSSTSAPGTSGNDVTQYF.

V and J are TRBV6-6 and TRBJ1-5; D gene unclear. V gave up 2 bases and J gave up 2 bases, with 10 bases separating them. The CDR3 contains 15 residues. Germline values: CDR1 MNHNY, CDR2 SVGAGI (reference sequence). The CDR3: CASSYVGEGNQPQHF. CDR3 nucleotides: TGTGCCAGCAGTTACGTCGGCGAAGGCAATCAGCCCCAGCATTTT.

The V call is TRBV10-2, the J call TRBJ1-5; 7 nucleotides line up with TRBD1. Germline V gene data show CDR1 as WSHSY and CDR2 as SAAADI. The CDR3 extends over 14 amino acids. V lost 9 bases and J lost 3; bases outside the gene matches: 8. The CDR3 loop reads CASKTGTDNQPQHF. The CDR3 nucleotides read TGCGCCAGTAAGACCGGGACAGACAATCAGCCCCAGCATTTT.

The CDR3 loop is CASSLTGLFNEQFF. For the CDR3, the DNA is TGTGCCAGCAGCTTAACGGGACTTTTCAATGAGCAGTTCTTC. The genes are TRBV7-9 and TRBJ2-1, with D perhaps matching TRBD2 (6 bases). Germline V gives CDR1 SEHNR, CDR2 FQNEAQ (reference sequence). V was clipped by 2 bases and J by 6 bases, with 11 bases between them. The CDR3 is 14 residues long.

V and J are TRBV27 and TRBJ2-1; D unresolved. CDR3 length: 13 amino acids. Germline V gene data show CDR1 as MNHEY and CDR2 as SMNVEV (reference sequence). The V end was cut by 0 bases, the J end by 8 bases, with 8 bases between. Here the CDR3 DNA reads TGTGCCAGCAGTTTATCCCGGGCATATGAGCAGTTCTTC. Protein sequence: CASSLSRAYEQFF.

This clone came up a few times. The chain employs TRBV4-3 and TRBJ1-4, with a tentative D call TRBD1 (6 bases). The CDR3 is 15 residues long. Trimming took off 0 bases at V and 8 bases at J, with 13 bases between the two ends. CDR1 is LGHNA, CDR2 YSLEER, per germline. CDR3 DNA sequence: TGCGCCAGCAGCCAAGAGAGACAGGACGGGGAAAAACTGTTTTTT. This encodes CASSQERQDGEKLFF.

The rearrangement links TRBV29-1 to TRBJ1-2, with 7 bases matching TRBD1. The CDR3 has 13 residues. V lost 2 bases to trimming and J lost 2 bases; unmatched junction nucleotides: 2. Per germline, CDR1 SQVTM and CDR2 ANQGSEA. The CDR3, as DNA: TGCAGCGTTGAAACAGGGGTAAACTATGGCTACACCTTC. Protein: CSVETGVNYGYTF.

The CDR3 DNA reads as TGCGCCAGCAGCCAAGATTCTCGGGAATCCCAGCCCCAGCATTTT. This encodes CASSQDSRESQPQHF. The chain carries TRBV4-1 and TRBJ1-5; D ambiguous. The germline gives CDR1 MGHRA, CDR2 YSYEKL. Trimming left V 0 bases short and J 7 bases short, with 13 bases between. CDR3 length equals 15 residues.